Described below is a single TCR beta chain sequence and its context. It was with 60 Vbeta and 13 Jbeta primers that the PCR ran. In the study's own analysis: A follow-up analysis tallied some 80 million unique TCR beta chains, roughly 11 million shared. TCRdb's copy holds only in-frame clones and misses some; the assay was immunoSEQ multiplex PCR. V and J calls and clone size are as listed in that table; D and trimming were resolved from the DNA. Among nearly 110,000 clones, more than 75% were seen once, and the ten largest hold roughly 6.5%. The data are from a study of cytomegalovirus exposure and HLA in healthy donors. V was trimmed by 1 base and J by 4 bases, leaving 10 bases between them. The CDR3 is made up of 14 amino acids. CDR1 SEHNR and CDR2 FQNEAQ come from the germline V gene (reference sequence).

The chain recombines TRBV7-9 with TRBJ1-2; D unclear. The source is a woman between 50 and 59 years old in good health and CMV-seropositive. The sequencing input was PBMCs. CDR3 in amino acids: CASSLETAGYGYTF. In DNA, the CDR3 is TGTGCCAGCAGCTTAGAAACTGCCGGCTATGGCTACACCTTC.